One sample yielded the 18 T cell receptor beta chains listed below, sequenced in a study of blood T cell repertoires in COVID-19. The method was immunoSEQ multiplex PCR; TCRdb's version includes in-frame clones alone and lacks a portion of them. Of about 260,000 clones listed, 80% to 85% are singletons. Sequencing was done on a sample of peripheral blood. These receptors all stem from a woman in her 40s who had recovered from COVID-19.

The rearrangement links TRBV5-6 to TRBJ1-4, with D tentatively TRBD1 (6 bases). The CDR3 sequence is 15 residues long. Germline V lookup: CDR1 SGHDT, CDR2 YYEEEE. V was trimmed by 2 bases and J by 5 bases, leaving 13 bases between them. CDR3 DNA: TGTGCCAGCAGCTTCTCGGCAGGGGCGAATGAAAAACTGTTTTTT. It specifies CASSFSAGANEKLFF. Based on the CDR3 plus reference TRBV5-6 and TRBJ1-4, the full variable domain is DAGVTQSPTHLIKTRGQQVTLRCSPKSGHDTVSWYQQALGQGPQFIFQYYEEEERQRGNFPDRFSGHQFPNYSSELNVNALLLGDSALYLCASSFSAGANEKLFFGSGTQLSVL.

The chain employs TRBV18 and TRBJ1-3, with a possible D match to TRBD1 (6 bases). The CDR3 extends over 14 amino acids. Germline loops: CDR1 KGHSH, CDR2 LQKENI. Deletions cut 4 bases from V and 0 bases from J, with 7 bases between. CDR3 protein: CASSRQASGNTIYF. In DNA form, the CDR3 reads TGTGCCAGCTCACGACAGGCCTCTGGAAACACCATATATTTT.

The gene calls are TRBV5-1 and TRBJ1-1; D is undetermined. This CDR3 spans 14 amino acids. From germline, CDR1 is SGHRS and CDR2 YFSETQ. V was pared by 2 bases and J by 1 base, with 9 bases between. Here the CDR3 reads CASSLGLKNTEAFF. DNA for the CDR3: TGCGCCAGCAGCTTAGGACTGAAGAACACTGAAGCTTTCTTT. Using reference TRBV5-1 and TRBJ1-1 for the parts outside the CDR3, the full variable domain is KAGVTQTPRYLIKTRGQQVTLSCSPISGHRSVSWYQQTPGQGLQFLFEYFSETQRNKGNFPGRFSGRQFSNSRSEMNVSTLELGDSALYLCASSLGLKNTEAFFGQGTRLTVV.

The CDR3 spells CASSYQRGQPQHF. CDR3 nucleotides: TGTGCCAGCAGTTACCAGCGGGGTCAGCCCCAGCATTTT. V usage is TRBV6-5 and J usage is TRBJ1-5; D is uncertain. This CDR3 region has 13 residues. V was cut by 2 bases and J by 6 bases, with 8 bases left in between. Germline V gives CDR1 MNHEY, CDR2 SVGAGI.

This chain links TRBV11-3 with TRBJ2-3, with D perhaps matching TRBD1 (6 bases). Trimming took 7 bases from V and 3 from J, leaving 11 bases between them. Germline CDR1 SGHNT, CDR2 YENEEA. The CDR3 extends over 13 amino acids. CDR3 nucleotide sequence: TGTGCCAGCACTGGGGGCAGGACAGATACGCAGTATTTT. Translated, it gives CASTGGRTDTQYF.

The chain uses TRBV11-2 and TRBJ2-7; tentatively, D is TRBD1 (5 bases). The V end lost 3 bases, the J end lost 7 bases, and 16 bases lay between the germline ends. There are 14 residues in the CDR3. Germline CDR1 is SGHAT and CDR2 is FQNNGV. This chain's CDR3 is CASSFQGRVKEQYF. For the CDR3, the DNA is TGTGCCAGCAGCTTTCAGGGAAGGGTAAAAGAGCAGTACTTC.

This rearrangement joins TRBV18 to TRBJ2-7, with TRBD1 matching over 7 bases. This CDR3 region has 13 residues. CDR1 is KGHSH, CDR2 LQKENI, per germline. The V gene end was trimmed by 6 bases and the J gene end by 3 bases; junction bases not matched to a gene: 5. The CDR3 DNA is TGTGCCAGCTCGCGACAGGGTATCTACGAGCAGTACTTC. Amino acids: CASSRQGIYEQYF.

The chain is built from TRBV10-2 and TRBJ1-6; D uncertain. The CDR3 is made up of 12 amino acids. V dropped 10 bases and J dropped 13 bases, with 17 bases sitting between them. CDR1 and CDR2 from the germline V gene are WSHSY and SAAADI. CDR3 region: CATGSQRIPLHF. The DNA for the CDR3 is TGCGCCACCGGATCACAGCGGATTCCCCTCCACTTT.

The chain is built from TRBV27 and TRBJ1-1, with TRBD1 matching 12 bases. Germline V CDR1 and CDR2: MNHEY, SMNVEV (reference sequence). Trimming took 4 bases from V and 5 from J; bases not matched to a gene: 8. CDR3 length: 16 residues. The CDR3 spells CASSSRDRGRSTEAFF. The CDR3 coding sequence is TGTGCCAGCAGTTCCAGGGACAGGGGGCGATCAACTGAAGCTTTCTTT.

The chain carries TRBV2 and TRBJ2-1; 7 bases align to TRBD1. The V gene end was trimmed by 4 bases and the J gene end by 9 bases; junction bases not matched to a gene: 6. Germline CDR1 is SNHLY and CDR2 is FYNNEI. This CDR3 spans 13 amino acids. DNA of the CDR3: TGTGCCAGCAGTGGCGAGGGGGCCGGTGAGCAGTTCTTC. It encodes CASSGEGAGEQFF.

The CDR3 DNA sequence: TGTGCCAGCAGCTTTCGGGACAGGGGCCTAAATGGCTACACCTTC. It specifies CASSFRDRGLNGYTF. The chain employs TRBV5-5 and TRBJ1-2; 10 bases fit TRBD1. V trimming: 2 bases; J trimming: 6 bases; junction bases outside the gene matches: 7. The germline V gene has CDR1 SGHKS and CDR2 YYEKEE (reference sequence). The length of the CDR3 is 15 residues.

The DNA of the CDR3 is TGTGCCAGTACCCCATACAGGTCTAGTACCGGGGAGCTGTTTTTT. Translation gives CASTPYRSSTGELFF. The chain has TRBV19 and TRBJ2-2; TRBD1 might be the D (5 bases). Germline CDR1 reads LNHDA; CDR2 reads SQIVND (reference sequence). This CDR3 has 15 residues. V was trimmed by 7 bases and J by 5 bases, leaving 17 bases between them. The variable domain in full, with the rest retrieved from reference TRBV19 and TRBJ2-2, is DGGITQSPKYLFRKEGQNVTLSCEQNLNHDAMYWYRQDPGQGLRLIYYSQIVNDFQKGDIAEGYSVSREKKESFPLTVTSAQKNPTAFYLCASTPYRSSTGELFFGEGSRLTVL.

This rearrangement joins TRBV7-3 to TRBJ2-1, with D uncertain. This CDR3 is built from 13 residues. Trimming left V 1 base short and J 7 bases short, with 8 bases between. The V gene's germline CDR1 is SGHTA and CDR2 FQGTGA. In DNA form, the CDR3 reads TGTGCCAGCAGCTTAAGACCGCGGAATGAGCAGTTCTTC. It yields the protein CASSLRPRNEQFF.

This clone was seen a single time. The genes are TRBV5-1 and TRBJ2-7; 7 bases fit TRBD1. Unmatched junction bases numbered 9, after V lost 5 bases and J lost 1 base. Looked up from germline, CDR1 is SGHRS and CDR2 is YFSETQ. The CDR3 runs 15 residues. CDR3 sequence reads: CASSITGDSSYEQYF. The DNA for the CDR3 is TGCGCCAGCAGTATTACCGGGGACAGTTCCTACGAGCAGTACTTC.

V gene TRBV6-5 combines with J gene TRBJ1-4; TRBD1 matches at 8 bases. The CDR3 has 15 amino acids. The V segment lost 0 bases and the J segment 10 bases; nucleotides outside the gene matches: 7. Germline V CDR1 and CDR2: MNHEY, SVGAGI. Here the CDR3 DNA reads TGTGCCAGCAGTTACTCTGGCAGGGGGCAGGGAAAACTGTTTTTT. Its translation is CASSYSGRGQGKLFF.

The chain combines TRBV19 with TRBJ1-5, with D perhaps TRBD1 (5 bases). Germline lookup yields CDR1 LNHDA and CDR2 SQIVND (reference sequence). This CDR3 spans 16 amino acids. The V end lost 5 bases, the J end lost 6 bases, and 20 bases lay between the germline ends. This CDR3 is CASSFVPGTLSQPQHF. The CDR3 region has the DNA TGTGCCAGTAGTTTCGTTCCCGGGACTTTAAGTCAGCCCCAGCATTTT.

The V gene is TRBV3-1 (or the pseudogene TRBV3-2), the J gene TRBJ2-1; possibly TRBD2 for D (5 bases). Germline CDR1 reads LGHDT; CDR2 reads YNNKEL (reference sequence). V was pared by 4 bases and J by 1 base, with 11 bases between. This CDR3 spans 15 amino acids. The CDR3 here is CASSRAAASYNEQFF. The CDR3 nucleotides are TGTGCCAGCAGCCGAGCGGCGGCATCCTACAATGAGCAGTTCTTC.

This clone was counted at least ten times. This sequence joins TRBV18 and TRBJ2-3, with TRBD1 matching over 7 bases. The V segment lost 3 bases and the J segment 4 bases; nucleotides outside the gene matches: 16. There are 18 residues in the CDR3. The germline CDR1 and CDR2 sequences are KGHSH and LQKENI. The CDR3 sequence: CASSPDRDSVSSADTQYF. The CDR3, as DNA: TGTGCCAGCTCACCGGACCGGGACAGTGTGAGTTCCGCAGATACGCAGTATTTT.